This is a list of T cell receptor beta chains from one sample in a study of control samples from healthy donors and cancer patients. Data came from immunoSEQ multiplex PCR; TCRdb stores just in-frame clones and leaves some out. The table lists roughly 84,000 clones, 89% of them singletons. Specimen: blood. The receptors derive from a man between 50 and 59 years old in good health. Each CDR3 is given without its conserved first and last residue.

j_call v_call cdr3_aa
TRBJ1-2 TRBV5-1 ASSPDRYGYT
TRBJ1-4 TRBV5-1 ASSLAPRGGREKLF
TRBJ2-5 TRBV27 ASSLNAGVETQY
TRBJ1-6 TRBV30 AWSPGQGLGSPLH
TRBJ1-4 TRBV6-1 ASSVEGGQGSEKLF
TRBJ1-4 TRBV5-4 ASSQGGSNEKLF
TRBJ2-3 TRBV6-4 ASSERAGGPDTQY
TRBJ1-1 TRBV3-1/TRBV3-2 ASSQVFLAGNTEAF
TRBJ1-5 TRBV6-5 ASSYRDNQPQH
TRBJ2-3 TRBV3-1/TRBV3-2 ASSQVRGQGFGTDTQY
TRBJ1-2 TRBV4-1 ASSQDRDAGGGYT
TRBJ2-1 TRBV7-8 ASSLMNNERF
TRBJ2-7 TRBV7-9 ASGTVGTGVLGEQY
TRBJ1-2 TRBV6-2/TRBV6-3 ASSAPGSGYGYT
TRBJ2-1 TRBV3-1/TRBV3-2 ASSQDQGRSSYNEQF
TRBJ2-7 TRBV21-1 ASREGQDLDEQY
TRBJ2-2 TRBV25-1 ASSLGFANTGELF
TRBJ1-6 TRBV10-1 ASSVGQTNSPLH
TRBJ2-3 TRBV9 ASSAKSPSGLSTDTQY
TRBJ2-5 TRBV7-2 ASSLANTGFQETQY
TRBJ2-1 TRBV11-2 ASSSTSNVNEQF
TRBJ1-5 TRBV6-2/TRBV6-3 ASSWARGSNQPQH
TRBJ1-1 TRBV30 AWSVPGAGTEAF
TRBJ1-1 TRBV30 AARGSAEAF
TRBJ2-5 TRBV7-9 ASSFTAALAGGQETQY
TRBJ2-5 TRBV7-2 ASSSGGGRETQY
TRBJ1-6 TRBV19 ASSTTTGASPLH
TRBJ2-5 TRBV7-9 ASSLLSYQETQY
TRBJ2-1 TRBV2 ASSSGPGEYNEQF
TRBJ1-5 TRBV2 ASSDGTDQPQH
TRBJ2-5 TRBV5-1 ASSLVQGETQY
TRBJ1-1 TRBV6-1 ASSEVAGDTEAF
TRBJ2-2 TRBV4-1 ASSPITTGSGELF
TRBJ1-3 TRBV5-5 ASSLDQGLGNTIY
TRBJ1-4 TRBV7-2 ASSPSGKVGEKLF
TRBJ2-7 TRBV13 ASSLEQGYEQY
TRBJ2-7 TRBV3-1/TRBV3-2 ASSANYEQY
TRBJ1-4 TRBV3-1/TRBV3-2 ASSRDRQGDEKLF
TRBJ2-1 TRBV2 ASSKGRSYNEQF
TRBJ2-2 TRBV11-1 ASSLALGSTGELF
TRBJ2-5 TRBV11-2 ASHRGSGETQY
TRBJ2-1 TRBV10-2 AIKGQGDGNEQF
TRBJ1-2 TRBV5-6 ASSLKQSYGYT
TRBJ1-5 TRBV7-9 ASSLDGPQPQH
TRBJ2-1 TRBV19 ASSTTGNEQF
TRBJ1-2 TRBV7-6 ASSLREPGYGYT
TRBJ1-1 TRBV10-1 ASSDLNTEAF
TRBJ2-1 TRBV2 ASRKSSGGYQDEQF
TRBJ1-4 TRBV29-1 SVERGDKLF
TRBJ2-5 TRBV9 ASSGDGLAETQY
TRBJ1-1 TRBV7-2 ASSKGSVNTEAF
TRBJ2-7 TRBV23-1 ASSPKGQGCHEQY
TRBJ1-1 TRBV6-5 ATRTVLGEAF
TRBJ2-7 TRBV10-3 ATSTGSYEQY
TRBJ1-1 TRBV7-9 ASSYATGLMNTEAF
TRBJ2-7 TRBV5-1 ASSTGQGKYEQY
TRBJ2-3 TRBV9 ASSFRDRATDTQY